This T cell receptor beta chain appears in the sequencing data of a study of T cell responses to AZD1222 COVID-19 vaccine. The wider study: Second-dose groups at about 4 or about 12 weeks were pooled.

Clones were read by immunoSEQ multiplex PCR, and TCRdb kept only the in-frame ones, dropping some. Of around 160,000 clones listed, approximately 88% are singletons. This clone appeared once. The antigen is not known. The CDR3 has 15 amino acids. Trimming at V came to 5 bases and at J to 5 bases, leaving 6 bases not matched to a gene. Germline-derived CDR1 and CDR2 are SGHTA and FQGNSA. Study results and caveats: Nearly half of the spike-specific TCRs reportedly recognize variant regions that carry no mutations. Dominant CD4 TCR responses targeted spike regions 160-218 and 743-854.

The sequence was obtained from an adult in good health. The material sequenced was peripheral blood, taken on day 0 of AZD1222 vaccination. V usage is TRBV7-2 and J usage is TRBJ2-3; 11 bases match TRBD2. The CDR3 bases are TGTGCCAGCAGCATTAGCGGGGGGGCCGTAGATACGCAGTATTTT. It yields the protein CASSISGGAVDTQYF.